One and the same sample provided the 30 T cell receptor beta chains below, sequenced in a study of CD8 T cells in ankylosing spondylitis (TCRdb year 2017). These receptors have no identified antigens. What the authors observed across the whole study: Blood from ankylosing spondylitis patients appeared to be characterized by a TCR beta motif composed of several highly homologous amino acid variants.

Receptors were amplified or captured by 5' RACE. Sequencing was carried out with an Illumina HiSeq 2500. TCRdb took the public reads, trimmed them with fastp at Q25, ran MiXCR for clone calling and kept in-frame beta chains. Entries are consolidated by CDR3 protein sequence, retaining the most common genes and DNA. The sample table contains roughly 440,000 distinct CDR3 sequences; only one count was recorded for approximately 17% of them. The ten largest make up around 0.92% of the sample. Sequenced input: blood, either unsorted or a sorted T cell fraction (not recorded which). The receptors were sampled from a male donor with ankylosing spondylitis.

The rearrangement joins TRBV19 to TRBJ2-1, with D uncertain. Trimming removed 3 bases at V and 0 bases at J, with 0 bases between. The CDR3 has 12 residues. Germline assignment: CDR1 LNHDA and CDR2 SQIVND (reference sequence). The CDR3 region is CASSISYNEQFF. CDR3 DNA: TGTGCCAGTAGTATCTCCTACAATGAGCAGTTCTTC.

The J gene is TRBJ2-1, the V gene TRBV24-1; D may be TRBD1 or TRBD2 (5 bases each). The CDR3 is made up of 15 amino acids. Germline assignment: CDR1 KGHDR and CDR2 SFDVKD. V gave up 5 bases and J gave up 2 bases, with 12 bases separating them. The CDR3 protein is CATSAGTAPYNEQFF. CDR3 nucleotide sequence: TGTGCCACCAGTGCTGGGACGGCGCCCTACAATGAGCAGTTCTTC.

This chain joins TRBV7-2 and TRBJ2-7, with D perhaps matching TRBD2 (6 bases). The CDR3 extends over 16 amino acids. Trimming shortened V by 1 base and J by 7 bases, and 20 bases separated the two germline ends. The germline gives CDR1 SGHTA, CDR2 FQGNSA. CDR3 sequence reads: CASSLGPGDLLGEQYF. The CDR3 nucleotides are TGTGCCAGCAGCTTAGGGCCGGGGGATCTCCTGGGGGAGCAGTACTTC. Drawing the rest from reference TRBV7-2 and TRBJ2-7, the complete variable domain is GAGVSQSPSNKVTEKGKDVELRCDPISGHTALYWYRQSLGQGLEFLIYFQGNSAPDKSGLPSDRFSAERTGGSVSTLTIQRTQQEDSAVYLCASSLGPGDLLGEQYFGPGTRLTVT.

This clonotype was detected many times. V is TRBV15 and J is TRBJ2-7, with D unresolved. V gave up 0 bases and J gave up 3 bases, with 6 bases separating them. Germline CDR1 reads LNHNV; CDR2 reads YYDKDF (reference sequence). This CDR3 spans 13 amino acids. The CDR3 DNA follows: TGTGCCACCAGCAGAGATCTGCGCTACGAGCAGTACTTC. Its translation: CATSRDLRYEQYF.

This chain links TRBV20-1 with TRBJ2-7, with 15 bases identical to TRBD2. The CDR3 spans 16 residues. The V segment lost 4 bases and the J segment 6 bases; nucleotides outside the gene matches: 10. Germline-derived CDR1 and CDR2 are DFQATT and SNEGSKA (reference sequence). Here the CDR3 DNA reads TGCAGTGCTATACGGACTAGCGGGGGGGCTGGAGCCGAGCAGTACTTC. It yields the protein CSAIRTSGGAGAEQYF.

J is TRBJ2-6 and V is TRBV30; D tentatively reads TRBD1 or TRBD2 (7 bases each). The V gene lost 5 bases and the J gene lost 3 bases, with 20 bases spanning the gap. The germline V gene encodes CDR1 GTSNPN and CDR2 SVGIG (reference sequence). The CDR3 consists of 17 residues. CDR3 sequence reads: CAWEQGRVSYGANVLTF. In DNA form, the CDR3 reads TGTGCCTGGGAACAGGGGAGGGTGAGCTATGGGGCCAACGTCCTGACTTTC.

This clonotype was counted many times. This sequence joins TRBV10-2 and TRBJ2-7, with a weak D call TRBD2 (5 bases). This CDR3 comprises 13 residues. The ends were cut back, 4 bases at V and 2 bases at J, with 9 bases in the middle. Per the germline V gene, CDR1 is WSHSY and CDR2 is SAAADI. The CDR3 sequence is CASSAGYAYEQYF. Written as DNA, the CDR3 is TGCGCCAGCAGTGCGGGGTATGCCTACGAGCAGTACTTC.

This clonotype turned up a few times. CDR3 protein: CASSYGLAGVGEQFF. The CDR3 coding sequence is TGTGCCAGCAGTTACGGGCTAGCGGGAGTAGGTGAGCAGTTCTTC. V is TRBV6-2 or TRBV6-3 and J is TRBJ2-1; TRBD2 agrees at 10 bases. Germline CDR1 reads MNHEY; CDR2 reads SVGEGT. The V segment lost 2 bases and the J segment 9 bases; nucleotides outside the gene matches: 7. The CDR3 has 15 residues.

The chain couples TRBV5-1 to TRBJ2-3; possibly TRBD1 for D (6 bases). In germline, CDR1 is SGHRS, CDR2 YFSETQ. CDR3 length: 14 residues. V lost 4 bases and J lost 0, with 9 bases in between. The DNA for the CDR3 is TGCGCCAGCAGCGGGCAGGGGAGCACAGATACGCAGTATTTT. Its translation is CASSGQGSTDTQYF.

The genes are TRBV9 and TRBJ2-7; D might be TRBD1 (6 bases). The CDR3 contains 14 residues. V was pared by 4 bases and J by 3 bases, with 14 bases between. CDR1 and CDR2 from the germline V gene are SGDLS and YYNGEE. The CDR3 reads CASSPHTGIYEQYF. In DNA form, the CDR3 reads TGTGCCAGCAGCCCCCATACAGGGATCTACGAGCAGTACTTC.

This clonotype was seen only a few times. The chain joins TRBV18 to TRBJ1-6; D perhaps matches TRBD1 (6 bases). CDR3 size: 15 residues. Trimming took 0 bases from V and 5 from J, leaving 8 bases between them. CDR1 and CDR2 from the germline V gene are KGHSH and LQKENI. CDR3 loop: CASSPPEGDNSPLHF. CDR3 nucleotide sequence: TGTGCCAGCTCACCACCGGAGGGGGATAATTCACCCCTCCACTTT. The variable domain in full, with the rest retrieved from reference TRBV18 and TRBJ1-6, is NAGVMQNPRHLVRRRGQEARLRCSPMKGHSHVYWYRQLPEEGLKFMVYLQKENIIDESGMPKERFSAEFPKEGPSILRIQQVVRGDSAAYFCASSPPEGDNSPLHFGNGTRLTVT.

This clonotype occurred many times. The chain is built from TRBV3-1 and TRBJ2-7, with 12 bases that match TRBD2. V was clipped by 1 base and J by 1 base; unmatched bases: 2. CDR1 and CDR2 from the germline V gene are LGHDT and YNNKEL (reference sequence). The CDR3 sequence is 16 residues long. DNA of the CDR3: TGTGCCAGCAGCCAAGGACTAGCGGGAGCATCCTACGAGCAGTACTTC. This gives the protein CASSQGLAGASYEQYF.

J is TRBJ1-2 and V is TRBV7-9; D gene uncertain. The CDR3 has 14 residues. V lost 1 base to trimming and J lost 0 bases, with 6 bases between them. Germline V CDR1 and CDR2: SEHNR, FQNEAQ (reference sequence). In DNA, the CDR3 is TGTGCCAGCAGCTTAGTGGGATCTAACTATGGCTACACCTTC. Residues: CASSLVGSNYGYTF.

As DNA, the CDR3 is TGTGCCAGCAGCCCCCCGTCCCCTAGCGGCACAGATACGCAGTATTTT. Translating it yields CASSPPSPSGTDTQYF. The gene calls are TRBV4-2 and TRBJ2-3; a weak D match, TRBD2 (6 bases). The CDR3 runs 16 residues. The ends were cut back, 4 bases at V and 1 base at J, with 15 bases in the middle. The germline V gene encodes CDR1 LGHNA and CDR2 YNFKEQ.

V gene TRBV5-1 combines with J gene TRBJ2-7; 7 positions agree with TRBD1. The CDR3 totals 17 residues. J gave up 2 bases and V 3 bases, and 14 bases lay outside the gene matches. Germline CDR1 reads SGHRS; CDR2 reads YFSETQ. CDR3 in DNA: TGCGCCAGCAGCTCATTCCGACGGGACAGCCTTACCTACGAGCAGTACTTC. The encoded protein is CASSSFRRDSLTYEQYF.

This clonotype occurred many times. The chain couples TRBV7-9 to TRBJ2-1, with 9 bases fitting TRBD1. After removal of 4 bases from V and 2 bases from J, the junction contained 3 bases not matched to a gene. This CDR3 is 15 amino acids long. Germline CDR1 SEHNR, CDR2 FQNEAQ (reference sequence). The chain's CDR3 is CASSYRDRAYNEQFF. In DNA form, the CDR3 reads TGTGCCAGCAGCTACCGGGACAGGGCCTACAATGAGCAGTTCTTC. Together with reference TRBV7-9 and TRBJ2-1, the CDR3 gives the full variable domain: DTGVSQNPRHKITKRGQNVTFRCDPISEHNRLYWYRQTLGQGPEFLTYFQNEAQLEKSRLLSDRFSAERPKGSFSTLEIQRTEQGDSAMYLCASSYRDRAYNEQFFGPGTRLTVL.

This sequence joins TRBV29-1 and TRBJ2-3, with TRBD1 as a possible D gene (5 bases). The DNA end lines up better with TRBJ1-5; the J call may be wrong. Per the germline V gene, CDR1 is SQVTM and CDR2 is ANQGSEA. CDR3 size: 15 residues. The CDR3 is CSVERASGGRDTQHF. CDR3 DNA: TGCAGCGTTGAAAGGGCCAGCGGGGGTCGGGATACGCAGCATTTT.

At least ten counts were recorded for this clonotype. The chain links TRBV3-1 to TRBJ1-5, with D hard to call. Per the germline V gene, CDR1 is LGHDT and CDR2 is YNNKEL (reference sequence). The CDR3 is 14 residues long. V was pared by 1 base and J by 3 bases, with 7 bases between. Written as DNA, the CDR3 is TGTGCCAGCAGCCAAGGGACGGTCAATCAGCCCCAGCATTTT. Its protein product is CASSQGTVNQPQHF.

This chain connects TRBV6-1 to TRBJ2-5; 10 nucleotides match TRBD1. V lost 6 bases and J lost 4; bases outside the gene matches: 5. CDR1 and CDR2 from the germline V gene are MNHNS and SASEGT. The CDR3 consists of 14 residues. CDR3 nucleotide sequence: TGTGCCAGCAGCCGGGACAGGGGATTAGAGACCCAGTACTTC. Protein sequence: CASSRDRGLETQYF.

V usage is TRBV20-1 and J usage is TRBJ1-1; 8 positions agree with TRBD1. The germline V gene has CDR1 DFQATT and CDR2 SNEGSKA (reference sequence). The CDR3 consists of 15 residues. Trimming took 6 bases from V and 0 from J; bases not matched to a gene: 9. CDR3 DNA: TGCAGTGCCTCATCTGGGACAGGTATGAACACTGAAGCTTTCTTT. Translating it yields CSASSGTGMNTEAFF.

The chain employs TRBV9 and TRBJ1-1; D remains unclear. Germline V gene data show CDR1 as SGDLS and CDR2 as YYNGEE. The CDR3 is made up of 14 amino acids. Trimming took 0 bases from V and 1 from J, leaving 7 bases between them. CDR3 sequence (DNA): TGTGCCAGCAGCGTAGGGGGTCCGAACACTGAAGCTTTCTTT. Translation: CASSVGGPNTEAFF.

The genes are TRBV2 and TRBJ1-5; no firm D call. V was shortened by 4 bases and J by 1 base, with 11 bases between the two germline ends. This CDR3 spans 15 amino acids. The germline V gene has CDR1 SNHLY and CDR2 FYNNEI. The CDR3 reads CASSGAEGSNQPQHF. The CDR3 nucleotides are TGTGCCAGCAGTGGTGCCGAGGGAAGCAATCAGCCCCAGCATTTT.

The chain carries TRBV3-1 and TRBJ2-3; D perhaps matches TRBD2 (5 bases). The CDR3 is 14 amino acids. Trimming left V 0 bases short and J 2 bases short, with 6 bases between. Germline CDR1 and CDR2: LGHDT and YNNKEL (reference sequence). The CDR3: CASSQDLATDTQYF. The DNA of the CDR3 is TGTGCCAGCAGCCAAGATCTAGCCACAGATACGCAGTATTTT.

CDR3 residues: CASSLGTGGKLFF. The CDR3 DNA reads as TGTGCCAGCAGCTTAGGGACAGGAGGAAAACTGTTTTTT. J is TRBJ1-4 and V is TRBV7-9; 7 bases fit TRBD1. The CDR3 spans 13 residues. V shed 1 base, J shed 10 bases, and the junction held 3 bases outside the gene matches. Per the germline V gene, CDR1 is SEHNR and CDR2 is FQNEAQ (reference sequence). Full variable domain (rest looked up from reference TRBV7-9 and TRBJ1-4): DTGVSQNPRHKITKRGQNVTFRCDPISEHNRLYWYRQTLGQGPEFLTYFQNEAQLEKSRLLSDRFSAERPKGSFSTLEIQRTEQGDSAMYLCASSLGTGGKLFFGSGTQLSVL.

The chain links TRBV7-9 to TRBJ2-7; D uncertain. The germline V and J ends were trimmed by 3 bases and 2 bases, with 8 bases remaining between them. CDR1 is SEHNR, CDR2 FQNEAQ, per germline (reference sequence). This CDR3 is 13 amino acids long. The CDR3 DNA follows: TGTGCCAGCAGCTTGGAGAAGCCCTACGAGCAGTACTTC. Translation gives CASSLEKPYEQYF.

V usage is TRBV6-6 and J usage is TRBJ2-7; D is unresolved. There are 12 residues in the CDR3. V lost 4 bases to trimming and J lost 6 bases, with 10 bases between them. From germline, CDR1 is MNHNY and CDR2 SVGAGI (reference sequence). The CDR3 here is CASSSAAGEQYF. The CDR3 nucleotides read TGTGCCAGCAGTTCCGCGGCTGGCGAGCAGTACTTC.

The chain couples TRBV4-1 to TRBJ2-2; D may be TRBD1 (5 bases). CDR1 is MGHRA, CDR2 YSYEKL, per germline. The CDR3 covers 15 residues. The V and J ends lost 0 bases and 4 bases respectively, with 9 bases between them. In nucleotides, the CDR3 is TGCGCCAGCAGCCAAGAGGCAGGGATCACCGGGGAGCTGTTTTTT. It translates to CASSQEAGITGELFF.

This clonotype was counted only a few times. V is TRBV5-1 and J is TRBJ2-7, with D unresolved. There are 13 residues in the CDR3. Germline V gene sequence: CDR1 SGHRS, CDR2 YFSETQ. The V end lost 3 bases, the J end lost 1 base, and 8 bases lay between the germline ends. The CDR3 sequence: CASSSTESYEQYF. In DNA form, the CDR3 reads TGCGCCAGCAGCTCGACTGAATCCTACGAGCAGTACTTC.

The V and J genes are TRBV28 and TRBJ2-7, with 11 bases fitting TRBD1. CDR1 is MDHEN, CDR2 SYDVKM, per germline. The CDR3 contains 14 residues. Germline trimming cut 6 bases from V and 6 bases from J; bases unmatched to any gene: 7. This CDR3 is CASSGGTGGLEQYF. The CDR3 DNA is TGTGCCAGCAGCGGGGGGACAGGGGGTCTCGAGCAGTACTTC.

This clonotype was detected only a few times. CDR3 amino acids: CASSSPNRGLTNEKLFF. Here the CDR3 DNA reads TGTGCCAGCAGTTCCCCCAACAGGGGGCTTACTAATGAAAAACTGTTTTTT. The gene calls are TRBV28 and TRBJ1-4; 9 bases fit TRBD1. This CDR3 region has 17 residues. Germline V gene data show CDR1 as MDHEN and CDR2 as SYDVKM. V lost 4 bases to trimming and J lost 2 bases; unmatched junction nucleotides: 8.